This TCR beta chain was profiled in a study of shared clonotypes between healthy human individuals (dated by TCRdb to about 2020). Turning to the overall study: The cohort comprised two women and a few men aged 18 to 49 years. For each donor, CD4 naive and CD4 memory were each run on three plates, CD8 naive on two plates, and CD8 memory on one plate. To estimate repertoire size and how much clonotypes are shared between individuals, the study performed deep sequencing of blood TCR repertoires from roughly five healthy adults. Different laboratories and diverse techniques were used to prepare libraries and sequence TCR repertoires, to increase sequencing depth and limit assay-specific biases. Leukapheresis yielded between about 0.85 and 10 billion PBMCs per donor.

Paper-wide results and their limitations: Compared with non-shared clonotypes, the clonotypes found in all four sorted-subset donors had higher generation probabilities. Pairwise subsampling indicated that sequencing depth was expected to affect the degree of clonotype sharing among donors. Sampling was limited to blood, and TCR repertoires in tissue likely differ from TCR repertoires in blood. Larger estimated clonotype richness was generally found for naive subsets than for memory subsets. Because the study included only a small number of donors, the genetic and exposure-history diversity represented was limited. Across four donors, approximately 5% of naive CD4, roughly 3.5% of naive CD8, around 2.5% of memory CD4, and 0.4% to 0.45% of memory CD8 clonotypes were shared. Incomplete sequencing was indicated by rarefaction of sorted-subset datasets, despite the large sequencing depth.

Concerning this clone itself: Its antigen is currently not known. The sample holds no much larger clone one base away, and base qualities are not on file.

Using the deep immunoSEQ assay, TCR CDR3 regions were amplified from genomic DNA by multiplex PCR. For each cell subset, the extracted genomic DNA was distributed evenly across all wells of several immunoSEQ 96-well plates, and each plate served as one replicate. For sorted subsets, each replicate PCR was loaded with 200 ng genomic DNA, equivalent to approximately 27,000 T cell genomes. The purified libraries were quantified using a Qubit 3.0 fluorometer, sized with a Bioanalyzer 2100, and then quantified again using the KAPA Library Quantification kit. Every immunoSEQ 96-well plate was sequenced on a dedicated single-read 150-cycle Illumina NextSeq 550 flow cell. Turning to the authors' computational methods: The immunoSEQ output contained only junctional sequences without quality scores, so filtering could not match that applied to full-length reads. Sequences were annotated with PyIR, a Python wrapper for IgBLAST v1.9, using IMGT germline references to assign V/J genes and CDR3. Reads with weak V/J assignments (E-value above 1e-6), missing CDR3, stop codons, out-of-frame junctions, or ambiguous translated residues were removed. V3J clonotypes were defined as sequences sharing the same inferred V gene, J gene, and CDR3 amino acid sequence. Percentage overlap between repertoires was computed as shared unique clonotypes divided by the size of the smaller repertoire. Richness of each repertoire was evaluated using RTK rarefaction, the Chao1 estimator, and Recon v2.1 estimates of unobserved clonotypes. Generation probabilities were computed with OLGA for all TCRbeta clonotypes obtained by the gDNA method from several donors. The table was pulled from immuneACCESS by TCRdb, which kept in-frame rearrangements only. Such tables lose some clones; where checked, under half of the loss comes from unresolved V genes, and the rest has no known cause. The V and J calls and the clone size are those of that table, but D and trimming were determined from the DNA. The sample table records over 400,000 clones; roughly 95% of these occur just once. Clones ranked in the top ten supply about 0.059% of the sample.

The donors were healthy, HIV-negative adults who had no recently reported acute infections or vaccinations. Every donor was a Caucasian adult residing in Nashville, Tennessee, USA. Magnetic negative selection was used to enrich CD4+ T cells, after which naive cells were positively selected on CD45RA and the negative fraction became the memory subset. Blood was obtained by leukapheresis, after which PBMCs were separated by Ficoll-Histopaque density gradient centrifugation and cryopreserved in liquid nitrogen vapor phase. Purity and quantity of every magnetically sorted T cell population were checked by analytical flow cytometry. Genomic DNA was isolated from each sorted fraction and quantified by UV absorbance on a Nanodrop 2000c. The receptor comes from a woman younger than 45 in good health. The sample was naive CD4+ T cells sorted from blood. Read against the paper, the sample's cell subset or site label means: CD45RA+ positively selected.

CDR3 loop: CASSLGGKGDTQYF. The base sequence is TGTGCCAGCAGTTTAGGAGGGAAGGGAGATACGCAGTATTTT. The chain is made from TRBV28 and TRBJ2-3; TRBD2 is a weak D gene call, 6 bases matching. From the cysteine up to the phenylalanine, the CDR3 has a length of 14 residues. Only the CDR3 DNA stays, 42 bases, in frame from base 1. V gives up 2 bases and J gives up 5 bases, and the segment between their germline ends measures 11 bases. CDR1 and CDR2 were assigned from the germline V gene as MDHEN and SYDVKM.